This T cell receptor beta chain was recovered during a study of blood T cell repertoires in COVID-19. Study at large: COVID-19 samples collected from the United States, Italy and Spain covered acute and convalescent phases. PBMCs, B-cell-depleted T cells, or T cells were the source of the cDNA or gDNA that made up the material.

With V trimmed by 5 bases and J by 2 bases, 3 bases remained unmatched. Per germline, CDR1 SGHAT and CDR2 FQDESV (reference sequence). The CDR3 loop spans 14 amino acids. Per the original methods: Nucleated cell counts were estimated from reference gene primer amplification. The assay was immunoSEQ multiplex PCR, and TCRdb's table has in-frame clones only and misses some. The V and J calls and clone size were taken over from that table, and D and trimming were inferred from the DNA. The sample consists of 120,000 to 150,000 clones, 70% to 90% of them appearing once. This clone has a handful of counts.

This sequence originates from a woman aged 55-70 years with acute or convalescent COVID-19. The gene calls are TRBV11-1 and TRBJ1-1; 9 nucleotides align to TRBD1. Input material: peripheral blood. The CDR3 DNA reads TGTGCCAGCAGCGGGGGACAGGGAAACACTGAAGCTTTCTTT. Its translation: CASSGGQGNTEAFF. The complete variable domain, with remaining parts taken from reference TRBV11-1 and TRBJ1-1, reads EAEVAQSPRYKITEKSQAVAFWCDPISGHATLYWYRQILGQGPELLVQFQDESVVDDSQLPKDRFSAERLKGVDSTLKIQPAELGDSAMYLCASSGGQGNTEAFFGQGTRLTVV.